These T cell receptor beta chains were read from a single sample in a study of regulatory T cells in long-lasting Graves disease. TCRdb itself ran the multiplex PCR reads through MiXCR, one entry per CDR3 protein. This table holds 600,000 to 650,000 distinct CDR3 sequences, around 15% found once. This sample also appeared in a second study, on T cells in Graves' hyperthyroidism and ophthalmopathy.

The sample in question was peripheral blood mononuclear cells (PBMCs), obtained at new diagnosis, from a patient treated with antithyroid drugs. The receptors here all came from a woman aged 25 to 45 with Graves disease. Each CDR3 is given with its conserved first and last residue. D genes are given only for firm matches. Clone size, where shown, is once, few, many, or a class for clones that have expanded.

CASSPFHGTDPYGYTF,TGTGCCAGCAGCCCCTTCCACGGGACAGACCCTTATGGCTACACCTTC,TRBJ1-2,TRBD1,TRBV7-9,many
CASRVRGGRDTEAFF,TGTGCCAGCAGGGTTCGAGGGGGGCGCGACACTGAAGCTTTCTTT,TRBJ1-1,NA,TRBV13,many
CACPILPGSGANVLTF,TGTGCCTGCCCCATCCTCCCGGGGTCGGGGGCCAACGTCCTGACTTTC,TRBJ2-6,NA,TRBV30,NA
CASSLTGTSGPYNEQFF,TGTGCCAGCAGTCTTACCGGGACTAGCGGTCCCTACAATGAGCAGTTCTTC,TRBJ2-1,TRBD2,TRBV2,NA
CASSWQQAGELFF,TGCGCCAGCAGCTGGCAGCAAGCCGGGGAGCTGTTTTTT,TRBJ2-2,NA,TRBV5-1,NA
CASSLFRDRAPYEQYF,TGTGCCAGCAGTTTATTCCGGGACAGGGCCCCCTACGAGCAGTACTTC,TRBJ2-7,TRBD1,TRBV27,many
CANTGRTGQNTEAFF,TGTGCCAACACCGGCCGGACAGGTCAGAACACTGAAGCTTTCTTT,TRBJ1-1,TRBD1,TRBV2,many
CASRAGFPAAEAFF,TGCGCCAGCAGGGCAGGGTTTCCAGCTGCTGAAGCTTTCTTT,TRBJ1-1,NA,TRBV4-1,few
CASALSYEQYF,TGTGCCAGCGCCCTTTCCTACGAGCAGTACTTC,TRBJ2-7,NA,TRBV2,many
CASSQAGLAGEELFF,TGTGCCAGCAGCCAAGCGGGACTAGCGGGGGAGGAGCTGTTTTTT,TRBJ2-2,TRBD2,TRBV3-1,NA
CASSLAAGALSYEQYF,TGTGCCAGCAGCTTAGCTGCGGGAGCCCTCTCCTACGAGCAGTACTTC,TRBJ2-7,TRBD2,TRBV13,many
CASRGTDTQYF,TGTGCCAGCAGGGGCACAGATACGCAGTATTTT,TRBJ2-3,NA,TRBV28,many
CASSQDLYPTEAFF,TGTGCCAGCAGCCAAGATCTCTACCCCACTGAAGCTTTCTTT,TRBJ1-1,NA,TRBV3-1,many
CASSFPTGSHEQYF,TGTGCCAGCAGCTTTCCCACAGGGAGCCACGAGCAGTACTTC,TRBJ2-7,NA,TRBV11-2,many
CATSEGPPATYNEQFF,TGTGCCACCAGTGAAGGACCGCCAGCCACCTACAATGAGCAGTTCTTC,TRBJ2-1,NA,TRBV24-1,NA
CASSFGARGAGYGYTF,TGTGCCAGCAGCTTTGGAGCACGGGGGGCGGGCTATGGCTACACCTTC,TRBJ1-2,NA,TRBV7-2,many
CASRLFPRTGDTGELFF,TGTGCCAGCAGACTCTTCCCTAGAACAGGGGATACCGGGGAGCTGTTTTTT,TRBJ2-2,TRBD1,TRBV6-1,few
CASLRSGRGRNTEAFF,TGTGCCAGCTTACGAAGCGGGCGGGGTCGGAACACTGAAGCTTTCTTT,TRBJ1-1,NA,TRBV27,many
CAWGLKGSGNTIYF,TGTGCCTGGGGCCTAAAGGGTTCTGGAAACACCATATATTTT,TRBJ1-3,NA,TRBV30,few
CASSYSYPAYGYTF,TGTGCCAGCAGTTACTCATACCCCGCCTATGGCTACACCTTC,TRBJ1-2,NA,TRBV6-2/TRBV6-3,many
CSVVTGPAGGYTF,TGCAGCGTTGTGACAGGGCCTGCCGGCGGCTACACCTTC,TRBJ1-2,TRBD1,TRBV29-1,NA
CASSPPDSTQETQYF,TGTGCCAGCTCACCGCCGGACAGCACTCAAGAGACCCAGTACTTC,TRBJ2-5,NA,TRBV18,NA